This T cell receptor (beta chain) is drawn from a study of response to subunit inactivated influenza vaccine. About this clonotype: Its target is not known.

V gave up 2 bases and J gave up 7 bases; unmatched junction bases: 7. CDR3 length equals 14 residues. Whole-study results and caveats: It was suggested by the authors that few new T cells are recruited by each seasonal influenza vaccination.

TCRdb recomputed calls from the RT-PCR reads with MiXCR, one row per CDR3 protein. The sample records approximately 730,000 distinct CDR3 sequences, approximately 15% being singletons. This sample comprised PBMCs from blood, obtained roughly 2 weeks before vaccination. The TCR comes from a man aged 45-65 years who received an inactivated influenza vaccine. The V gene is TRBV12-3 or TRBV12-4, the J gene TRBJ2-7; 8 bases are a match to TRBD1. In nucleotides, the CDR3 is TGTGCCAGCAGTTTACCGGGACAGGTGAGAGAGCAGTACTTC. This codes for CASSLPGQVREQYF.